This entry describes one TCR beta chain. The antigen is unknown. Treatment specified: approximately 18 received Ad26.COV2.S at low or high dose, single or two shots; roughly five received placebo; per-sample allocation not given. Specimen acquisition occurred on day 63 following the initial vaccine or placebo injection. Sequenced by immunoSEQ multiplex PCR; TCRdb stores in-frame clones only, minus some. The profile shows a few hundred thousand clones, around nine tenths of them singletons. This sample is drawn from a study of Ad26.COV2.S vaccination and SARS-CoV-2 variants. Broader study findings: Vaccine and placebo groups showed comparable non-spike TCR breadth.

This CDR3 has 23 residues. This chain uses TRBV21-1 with TRBJ2-2; the D call TRBD1 from the table was never checked on the DNA. TRBV21-1 represents a pseudogene. Material: peripheral blood, obtained in a trial of Ad26.COV2.S vaccine versus placebo. This TCR was sampled from a person aged 18 to 59 who received the Ad26.COV2.S COVID-19 vaccine or a placebo. The DNA of the CDR3 is TGTGCCAGCAGCAAAGTCGATCTTAGGCGGGACAGGGGTTTCCGAGCGAACACCGGGGAGCTGTTTTTT. Translation gives CASSKVDLRRDRGFRANTGELFF.